Relative to its sample, the clone carrying this T cell receptor (beta chain) is medium-sized. Its antigen is not known. The data are from a study of metastatic and nonmetastatic thyroid tumors. The overall study: A comparison of repertoires was made across blood and tumor or nodule tissue from malignant and benign thyroid patients. Study results and limitations: Within blood and tumor, benign nodules reportedly had significantly lower TCR beta diversity than malignant thyroid tumors did.

Authors' data handling: Built for papillary thyroid cancer, a distant-metastasis classifier drew on CDR3 differences across clinicopathological groups. TCRdb reassembled clones from the PCR reads with MiXCR. In this record, the V and J calls reflect TCRdb's handling and not the investigators' own analysis. The repertoire holds some 19,000 clones, 34% seen once, with 15% to 20% in the top ten. V was shortened by 2 bases and J by 6 bases, with 10 bases between the two germline ends. Germline V gene lookup returns CDR1 KGHSH and CDR2 LQKENI. This CDR3 spans 14 amino acids. No treatment of any kind had been given to any patient before thyroid surgery.

Sequenced sample: tumor tissue. The V gene is TRBV18, the J gene TRBJ2-2, with D hard to call. This clonotype was obtained from a female donor with papillary thyroid cancer or a benign thyroid nodule (not recorded which). Some clones in this sample may be carry-over from other donors' samples. For the CDR3, the DNA is TGTGCCAGCTCACCAGCGGCCGCCGCCGGGGAGCTGTTTTTT. It is translated as CASSPAAAAGELFF.